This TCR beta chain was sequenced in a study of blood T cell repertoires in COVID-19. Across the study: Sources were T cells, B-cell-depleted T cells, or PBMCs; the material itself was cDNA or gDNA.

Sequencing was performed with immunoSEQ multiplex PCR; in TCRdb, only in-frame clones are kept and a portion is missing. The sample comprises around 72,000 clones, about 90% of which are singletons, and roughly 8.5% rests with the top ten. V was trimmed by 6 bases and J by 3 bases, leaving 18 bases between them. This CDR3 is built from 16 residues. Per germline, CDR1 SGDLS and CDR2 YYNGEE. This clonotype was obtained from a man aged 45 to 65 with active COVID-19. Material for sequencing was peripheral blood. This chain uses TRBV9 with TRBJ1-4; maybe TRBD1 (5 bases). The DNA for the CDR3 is TGTGCCAGCACCAAAGGGGCGGGGGGTGCTAATGAAAAACTGTTTTTT. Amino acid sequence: CASTKGAGGANEKLFF.